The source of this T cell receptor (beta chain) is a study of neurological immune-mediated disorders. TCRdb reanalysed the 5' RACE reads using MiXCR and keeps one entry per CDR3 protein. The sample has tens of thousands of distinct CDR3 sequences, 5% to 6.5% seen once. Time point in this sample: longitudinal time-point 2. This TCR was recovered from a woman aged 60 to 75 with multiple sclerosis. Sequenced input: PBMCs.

The CDR3 region has the DNA TGCGCCAGCAGCTTTTTCGATCGAGGGCCCAAGGAGACCCAGTACTTC. Translated: CASSFFDRGPKETQYF. The rearrangement uses TRBV5-1 and TRBJ2-5, with a possible D match to TRBD2 (5 bases). Germline values: CDR1 SGHRS, CDR2 YFSETQ. The CDR3 has 16 amino acids. The V end was cut by 2 bases, the J end by 5 bases, with 19 bases between.